The next 5 T cell receptor beta chains were all read from a single sample in a study of cytomegalovirus exposure and HLA in healthy donors. PCR amplification relied on 60 Vbeta primers (plus 13 Jbeta primers). Here immunoSEQ multiplex PCR was the method, and the copy in TCRdb shows in-frame clones only, minus some. Altogether 75,000 to 90,000 clones are present, 79% being singletons, with the ten largest covering 22%. The specimen sequenced was PBMCs. Receptors were obtained from a middle-aged woman in good health and CMV-seropositive.

This rearrangement joins TRBV4-2 to TRBJ2-7, with 7 bases lining up with TRBD1. The CDR3 runs 14 residues. CDR1 is LGHNA, CDR2 YNFKEQ, per germline. V shed 4 bases and J 4 bases; nucleotides not matched to a gene: 7. This CDR3 reads CASSLGQITYEQYF. The CDR3 nucleotides read TGTGCCAGCAGCCTGGGACAGATTACTTACGAGCAGTACTTC.

This clone was detected a few times. The rearrangement links TRBV27 to TRBJ2-7, with a tentative D call TRBD1 (5 bases). Germline CDR1 reads MNHEY; CDR2 reads SMNVEV (reference sequence). The V end was cut by 5 bases, the J end by 6 bases, with 23 bases between. This CDR3 spans 16 amino acids. The CDR3 spells CASSQGKGAAFFEQYF. DNA for the CDR3: TGTGCCAGCAGTCAAGGGAAAGGGGCGGCTTTCTTCGAGCAGTACTTC.

The chain uses TRBV18 and TRBJ2-3; D might be TRBD1 (6 bases). Trimming took 1 base from V and 3 from J, leaving 11 bases between them. Germline assignment: CDR1 KGHSH and CDR2 LQKENI. The CDR3 totals 15 residues. The CDR3 DNA reads as TGTGCCAGCTCACCACGCGACAGGATAACAGATACGCAGTATTTT. Translated, it gives CASSPRDRITDTQYF.

The rearrangement joins TRBV2 to TRBJ2-1, with D uncertain. The CDR3 covers 11 residues. Trimming cost V 3 bases and J 12 bases, with 9 bases left between them. The germline gives CDR1 SNHLY, CDR2 FYNNEI. The CDR3 protein is CASSDEVWQFF. CDR3 DNA: TGTGCCAGCAGTGATGAGGTCTGGCAGTTCTTC.

The gene calls are TRBV4-1 and TRBJ2-3; TRBD2 agrees at 9 bases. J gave up 3 bases and V 5 bases, and 6 bases lay outside the gene matches. The CDR3 consists of 15 residues. CDR1 and CDR2 from the germline V gene are MGHRA and YSYEKL. The CDR3 DNA follows: TGCGCCAGCAGCGCGACTCTAGCGGGAACAGATACGCAGTATTTT. Residues: CASSATLAGTDTQYF.